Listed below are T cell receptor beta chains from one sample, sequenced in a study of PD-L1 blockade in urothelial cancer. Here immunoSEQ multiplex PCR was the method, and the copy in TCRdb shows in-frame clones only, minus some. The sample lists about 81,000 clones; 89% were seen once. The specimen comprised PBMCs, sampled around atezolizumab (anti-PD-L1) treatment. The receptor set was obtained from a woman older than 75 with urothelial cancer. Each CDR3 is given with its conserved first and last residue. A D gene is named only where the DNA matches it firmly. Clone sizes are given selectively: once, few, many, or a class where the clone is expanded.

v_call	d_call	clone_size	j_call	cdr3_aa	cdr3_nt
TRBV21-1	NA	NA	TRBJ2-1	CASSPGRGGSYNEQFF	TGTGCCAGCAGCCCTGGGCGCGGGGGCTCCTACAATGAGCAGTTCTTC
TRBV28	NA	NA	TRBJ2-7	CASSLSPEREQYF	TGTGCCAGCAGTTTAAGCCCCGAGCGCGAGCAGTACTTC
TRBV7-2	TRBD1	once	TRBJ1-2	CASSLGTGNGYTF	TGTGCCAGCAGCTTAGGGACAGGGAATGGCTACACCTTC
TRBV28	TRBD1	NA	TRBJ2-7	CASTRQGTHEQYF	TGTGCCAGTACCAGACAGGGGACCCACGAGCAGTACTTC
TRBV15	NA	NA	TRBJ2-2	CATSTWGRSTGELFF	TGTGCCACCAGCACCTGGGGGCGATCGACCGGGGAGCTGTTTTTT
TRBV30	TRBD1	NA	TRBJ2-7	CAWTRQGALGEQYF	TGTGCCTGGACCAGACAGGGGGCACTGGGGGAGCAGTACTTC
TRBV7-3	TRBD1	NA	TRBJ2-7	CASSLNPGTGGHEQYF	TGTGCCAGCAGCCTCAACCCCGGGACAGGGGGGCACGAGCAGTACTTC
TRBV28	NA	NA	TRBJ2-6	CASSSPFTGANVLTF	TGTGCCAGCAGTTCCCCTTTTACTGGGGCCAACGTCCTGACTTTC
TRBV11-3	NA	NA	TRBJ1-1	CASSLAPGDTEAFF	TGTGCCAGCAGCTTAGCCCCCGGGGACACTGAAGCTTTCTTT
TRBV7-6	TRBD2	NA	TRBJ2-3	CASGTSGTDTQYF	TGTGCCAGCGGTACTAGCGGCACAGATACGCAGTATTTT
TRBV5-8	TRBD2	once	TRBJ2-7	CASSSPSGATYEQYF	TGTGCCAGCAGCTCCCCTAGCGGGGCGACCTACGAGCAGTACTTC
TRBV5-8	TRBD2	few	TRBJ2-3	CASSFPAGGTDTQYF	TGTGCCAGCAGCTTTCCAGCGGGGGGCACAGATACGCAGTATTTT
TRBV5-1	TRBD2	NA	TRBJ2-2	CASSLVASGLPNTGELFF	TGCGCCAGCAGCTTGGTGGCTAGCGGGCTACCGAACACCGGGGAGCTGTTTTTT
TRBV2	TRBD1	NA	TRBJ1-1	CASRGQGAVNTEAFF	TGTGCCAGCAGGGGACAGGGGGCCGTGAACACTGAAGCTTTCTTT
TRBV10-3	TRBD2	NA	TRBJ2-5	CAISGRTSGETQYF	TGTGCCATCAGTGGGCGGACTAGCGGGGAGACCCAGTACTTC
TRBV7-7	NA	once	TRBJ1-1	CASSNWTTRRVEAFF	TGTGCCAGCAGCAATTGGACAACCCGACGGGTGGAAGCTTTCTTT
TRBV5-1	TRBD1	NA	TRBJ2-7	CASSLAPGTGTYEQYF	TGCGCCAGCAGCTTGGCCCCCGGGACAGGTACCTACGAGCAGTACTTC
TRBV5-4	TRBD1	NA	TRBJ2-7	CASSPAGRGKYEQYF	TGTGCCAGCAGCCCGGCGGGCAGGGGGAAGTACGAGCAGTACTTC
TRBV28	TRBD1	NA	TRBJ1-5	CASSLWGQGNNQPQHF	TGTGCCAGCAGTTTATGGGGACAGGGGAACAATCAGCCCCAGCATTTT
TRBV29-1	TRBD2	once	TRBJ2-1	CSVGLAPNEQFF	TGCAGCGTGGGACTAGCGCCCAATGAGCAGTTCTTC
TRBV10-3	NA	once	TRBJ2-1	CAISEDTSYNEQFF	TGTGCCATCAGTGAAGACACCTCCTACAATGAGCAGTTCTTC
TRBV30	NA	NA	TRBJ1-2	CAWSVQSPSNYGYTF	TGTGCCTGGAGTGTACAGTCACCTTCTAACTATGGCTACACCTTC
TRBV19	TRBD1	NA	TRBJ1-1	CASSPGGPNTEAFF	TGTGCCAGTAGTCCAGGGGGACCGAACACTGAAGCTTTCTTT
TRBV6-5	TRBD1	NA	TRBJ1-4	CASSYSTTGANEKLFF	TGTGCCAGCAGTTACTCGACGACAGGGGCTAATGAAAAACTGTTTTTT
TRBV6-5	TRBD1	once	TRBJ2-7	CASSYTGTGVQGEQYF	TGTGCCAGCAGTTACACCGGGACAGGGGTGCAGGGCGAGCAGTACTTC
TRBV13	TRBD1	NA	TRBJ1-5	CASSADRANPQHF	TGTGCCAGCAGCGCCGACAGGGCGAATCCCCAGCATTTT
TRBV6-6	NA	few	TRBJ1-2	CASSTQGYYGYTF	TGTGCCAGCAGTACCCAGGGATACTATGGCTACACCTTC
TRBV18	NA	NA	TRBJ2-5	CASSGRGFAQETQYF	TGTGCCAGCTCGGGTAGGGGCTTTGCCCAAGAGACCCAGTACTTC
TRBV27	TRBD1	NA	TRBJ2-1	CASTNVRTGDNEQFF	TGTGCCAGCACCAATGTCCGGACAGGGGACAATGAGCAGTTCTTC
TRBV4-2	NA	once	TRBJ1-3	CASSQDEAGGGNTIYF	TGTGCCAGCAGCCAAGATGAGGCGGGGGGTGGAAACACCATATATTTT